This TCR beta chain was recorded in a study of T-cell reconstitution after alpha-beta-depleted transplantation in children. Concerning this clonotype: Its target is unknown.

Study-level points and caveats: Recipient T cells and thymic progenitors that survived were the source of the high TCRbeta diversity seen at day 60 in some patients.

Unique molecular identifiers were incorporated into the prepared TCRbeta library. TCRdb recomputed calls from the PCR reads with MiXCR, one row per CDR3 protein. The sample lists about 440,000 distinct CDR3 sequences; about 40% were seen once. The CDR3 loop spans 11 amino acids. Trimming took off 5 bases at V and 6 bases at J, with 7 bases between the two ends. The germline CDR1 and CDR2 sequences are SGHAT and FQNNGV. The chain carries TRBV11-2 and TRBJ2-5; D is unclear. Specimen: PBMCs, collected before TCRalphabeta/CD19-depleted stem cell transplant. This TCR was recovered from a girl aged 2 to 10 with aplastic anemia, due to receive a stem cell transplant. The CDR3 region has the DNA TGTGCCAGCAGCACGACTCAGACCCAGTACTTC. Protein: CASSTTQTQYF.